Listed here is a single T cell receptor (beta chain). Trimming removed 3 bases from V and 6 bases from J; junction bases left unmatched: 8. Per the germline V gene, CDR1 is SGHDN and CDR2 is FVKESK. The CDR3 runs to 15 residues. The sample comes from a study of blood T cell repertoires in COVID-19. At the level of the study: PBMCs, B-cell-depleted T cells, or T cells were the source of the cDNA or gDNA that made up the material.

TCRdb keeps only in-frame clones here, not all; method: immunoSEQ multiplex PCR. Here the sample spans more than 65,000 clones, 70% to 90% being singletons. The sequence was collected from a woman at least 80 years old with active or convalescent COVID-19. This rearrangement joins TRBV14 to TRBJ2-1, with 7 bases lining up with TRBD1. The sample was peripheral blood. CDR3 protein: CASSQHDRAFNEQFF. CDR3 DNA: TGTGCCAGCAGCCAGCATGACAGGGCGTTCAATGAGCAGTTCTTC.